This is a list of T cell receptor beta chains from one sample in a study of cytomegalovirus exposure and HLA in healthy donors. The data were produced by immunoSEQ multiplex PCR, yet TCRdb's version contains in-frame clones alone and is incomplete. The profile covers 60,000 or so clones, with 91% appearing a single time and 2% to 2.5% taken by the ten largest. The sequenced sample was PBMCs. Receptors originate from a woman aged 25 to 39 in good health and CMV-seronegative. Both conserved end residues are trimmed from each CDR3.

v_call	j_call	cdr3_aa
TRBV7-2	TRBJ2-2	ASSLFGTGNTGELF
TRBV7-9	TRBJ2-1	ASSPDRGEQF
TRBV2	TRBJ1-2	ASSGSGTGGANT
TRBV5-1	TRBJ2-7	ASSSTTGGSGQY
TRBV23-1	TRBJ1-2	ASSQIQGGNYGYT
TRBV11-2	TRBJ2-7	ASSPRSSSYEQY
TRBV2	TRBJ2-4	ASRGTGGLGNIQY
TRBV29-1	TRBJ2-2	SAAGVLAGTTGELF
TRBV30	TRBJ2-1	AWSPQAGVYNEQF
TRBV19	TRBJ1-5	ASREANQPQH
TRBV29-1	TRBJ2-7	SVLKTGATYEQY
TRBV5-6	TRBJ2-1	ASSHGLAGVNEQF
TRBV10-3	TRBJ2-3	AISPRLAGDTDTQY
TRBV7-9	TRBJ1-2	ASSLGGGLDYT
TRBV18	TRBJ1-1	ASSPMTEEVVTEAF
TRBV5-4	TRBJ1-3	ASSLDSSGNTIY
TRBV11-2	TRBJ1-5	ASSFGQGNQPQH
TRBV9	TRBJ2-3	ASTQGLAGGGSDTQY
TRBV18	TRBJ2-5	ASSQTGGEETQY
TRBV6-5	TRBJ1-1	ASTKGTANTEAF
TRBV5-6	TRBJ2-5	ASSVAGGSPETQY
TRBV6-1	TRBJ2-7	ASSDLSGSRYEQY
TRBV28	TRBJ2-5	ASSLATGTGGSETQY
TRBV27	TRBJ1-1	ASSLPSGEEAF
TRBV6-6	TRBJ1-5	ASSYIAGPGYQPQH
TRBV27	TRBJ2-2	ASSLSRTSGMAGELF
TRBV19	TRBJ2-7	ASIGRLGSYEQY
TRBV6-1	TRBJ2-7	ASSDPGMFNEQY
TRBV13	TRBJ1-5	ASSLGQGGLPQH
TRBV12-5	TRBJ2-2	ASGLIEAGELF
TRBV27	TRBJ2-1	ASSLFGNEQF
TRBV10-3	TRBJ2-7	AISDPGGSKDEQY
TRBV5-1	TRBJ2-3	ATRGSGQLADTQY
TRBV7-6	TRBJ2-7	ASSYRGTRNYEQY
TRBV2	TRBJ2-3	AGGTHPTDTQY
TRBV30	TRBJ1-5	ASAGSRDQPQH
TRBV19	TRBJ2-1	ASSIESGRHGEQF
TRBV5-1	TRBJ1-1	ASGGQADTEAF
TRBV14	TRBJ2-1	ASSQDRVLGQF
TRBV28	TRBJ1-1	ASSSGQGGTEAF
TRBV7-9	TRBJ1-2	ASSLTADGYT
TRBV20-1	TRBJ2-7	SARTGYEQY
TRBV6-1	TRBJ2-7	ASSDGSGGTYEQY
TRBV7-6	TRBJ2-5	ASSFSGNQETQY